The source of this T cell receptor (beta chain) is a study of T cells in Graves' hyperthyroidism and ophthalmopathy. Researchers amplified the TCR beta CDR3 regions from RNA transcripts. HTBI primers were the set used in a first-round RT-PCR of the TCR CDR3. TCRdb reprocessed the multiplex PCR reads via MiXCR and lists one record per CDR3 protein. The sample contains around 690,000 distinct CDR3 sequences, 15% to 20% of which appear only once. Hyperthyroidism, newly diagnosed and lasting under 2 months, affected patients aged 18 to 65. This clonotype was observed at least ten times. The germline gives CDR1 MDHEN, CDR2 SYDVKM. V shed 9 bases and J shed 5 bases, with 15 bases lying between them. The CDR3 loop spans 13 amino acids.

This receptor was taken from a middle-aged man with Graves' hyperthyroidism. The sample comprised blood. This chain uses TRBV28 with TRBJ2-3; a possible D gene is TRBD2 (5 bases). The CDR3 region has the DNA TGTGCCAGTACAAACGGGATAAGAGATACGCAGTATTTT. Translation: CASTNGIRDTQYF. Full variable domain (outside the CDR3, taken from reference TRBV28 and TRBJ2-3): DVKVTQSSRYLVKRTGEKVFLECVQDMDHENMFWYRQDPGLGLRLIYFSYDVKMKEKGDIPEGYSVSREKKERFSLILESASTNQTSMYLCASTNGIRDTQYFGPGTRLTVL.